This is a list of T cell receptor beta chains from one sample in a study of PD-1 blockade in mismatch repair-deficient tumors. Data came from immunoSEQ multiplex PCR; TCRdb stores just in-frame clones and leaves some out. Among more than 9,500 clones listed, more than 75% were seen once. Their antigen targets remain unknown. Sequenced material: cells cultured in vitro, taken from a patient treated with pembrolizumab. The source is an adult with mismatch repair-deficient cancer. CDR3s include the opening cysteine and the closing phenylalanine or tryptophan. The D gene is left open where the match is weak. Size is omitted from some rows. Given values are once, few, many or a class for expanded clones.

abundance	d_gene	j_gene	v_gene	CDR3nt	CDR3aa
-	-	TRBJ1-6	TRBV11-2	TGTGCCAGCAGCTTAGATCCTAGGCGAAATAATTCACCCCTCCACTTT	CASSLDPRRNNSPLHF
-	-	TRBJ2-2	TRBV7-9	TGTGCCAGCTTGACCCGGGGCAAAAACACCGGGGAGCTGTTTTTT	CASLTRGKNTGELFF
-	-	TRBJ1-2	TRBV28	TGTGCCAGCAGTTTAACCGGACGGAGCTATGGCTACACCTTC	CASSLTGRSYGYTF
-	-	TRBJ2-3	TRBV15	TGTGCCACCAGCTACCAGGGGTTCACAGATACGCAGTATTTT	CATSYQGFTDTQYF
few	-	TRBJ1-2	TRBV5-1	TGCGCCAGCAGCTTGGACAGTGAAGGCTACACCTTC	CASSLDSEGYTF
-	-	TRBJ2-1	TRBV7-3	TGTGCCAGCAGCTTAATGGGGGGTGAGCAGTTCTTC	CASSLMGGEQFF
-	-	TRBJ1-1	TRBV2	TGTGCCAGCAGTCTGATACAGGGGAACACTGAAGCTTTCTTT	CASSLIQGNTEAFF
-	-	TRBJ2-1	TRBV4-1	TGCGCCAGCAGCCAAGATGACAGGCACCTCAATGAGCAGTTCTTC	CASSQDDRHLNEQFF
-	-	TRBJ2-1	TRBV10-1	TGCGCCAGCAGTGAGTCTTTAGCCCAGGGTCTTGAGCAGTTCTTC	CASSESLAQGLEQFF
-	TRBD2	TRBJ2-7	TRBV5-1	TGCGCCAGCAGCTTGGTAGCGGGAGTCTCCCTGGGGGGCTACGAGCAGTACTTC	CASSLVAGVSLGGYEQYF
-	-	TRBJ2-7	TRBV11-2	TGTGCCAGCAGCCCAACCGGCGGGAAAAGCTCCTACGAGCAGTACTTC	CASSPTGGKSSYEQYF
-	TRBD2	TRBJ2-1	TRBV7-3	TGTGCCAGCAGCTTTTCTAGCGGAAAATACAATGAGCAGTTCTTC	CASSFSSGKYNEQFF
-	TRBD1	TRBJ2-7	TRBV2	TGTGCCAGCAGGGGGGACAGGTTCCACGAGCAGTACTTC	CASRGDRFHEQYF
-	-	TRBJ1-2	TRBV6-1	TGTGCCAGCAGTGAAGGGTTAGGCGTTGGCTATGGCTACACCTTC	CASSEGLGVGYGYTF
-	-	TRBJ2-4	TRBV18	TGTGCCAGCTCACCACCGGGGGGACGGCAAAACATTCAGTACTTC	CASSPPGGRQNIQYF
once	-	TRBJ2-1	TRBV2	TGTGCCAGCAGTGTAGGAGGGAACTCCTACAATGAGCAGTTCTTC	CASSVGGNSYNEQFF
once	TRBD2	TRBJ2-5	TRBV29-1	TGCAGCGTTGAAACTAGCGGGAGAGAGACCCAGTACTTC	CSVETSGRETQYF
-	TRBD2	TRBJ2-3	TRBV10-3	TGTGCCAGCGGGACTAGCGGAAACCCCACAGATACGCAGTATTTT	CASGTSGNPTDTQYF
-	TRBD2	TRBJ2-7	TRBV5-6	TGTGCCAGCAGATCTAGCGGGAGGTCCCACGAGCAGTACTTC	CASRSSGRSHEQYF
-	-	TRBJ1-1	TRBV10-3	TGTGCCATCAGTCCGGGGCGGACTGAAGCTTTCTTT	CAISPGRTEAFF
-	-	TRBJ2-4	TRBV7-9	TGTGCCAGCAGCCTCGGCCTCGGGAAAAACATTCAGTACTTC	CASSLGLGKNIQYF
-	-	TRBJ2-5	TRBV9	TGTGCCAGCAGCGCCAGGGATCAAGAGACCCAGTACTTC	CASSARDQETQYF
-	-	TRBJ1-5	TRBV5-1	TGCGCCAGCAGTCTAGGGAACGATCAGCCCCAGCATTTT	CASSLGNDQPQHF
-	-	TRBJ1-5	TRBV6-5	TGTGCCAGCAGTTACTCTCAGGGTGGGCAGCCCCAGCATTTT	CASSYSQGGQPQHF
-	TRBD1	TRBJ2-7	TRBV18	TGTGCCAGCTCACCAAAACAGGGGGCCCCCTACGAGCAGTACTTC	CASSPKQGAPYEQYF
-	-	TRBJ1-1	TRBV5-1	TGCGCCAGCAGCCCGGGACAAGGACCGAACACTGAAGCTTTCTTT	CASSPGQGPNTEAFF
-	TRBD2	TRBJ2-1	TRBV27	TGTGCCAGCAGCCAAGGGGCTAGCGGGAGGAATGAGCAGTTCTTC	CASSQGASGRNEQFF
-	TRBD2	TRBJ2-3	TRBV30	TGTGCCTTAAATAGCGGGAGGAGAGTAGATACGCAGTATTTT	CALNSGRRVDTQYF
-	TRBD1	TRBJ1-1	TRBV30	TGTGCCTGGAGTGTAATAGGACAGGTGAACACTGAAGCTTTCTTT	CAWSVIGQVNTEAFF
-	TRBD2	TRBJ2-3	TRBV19	TGTGCCAGTAACAGGGGGCCGACTAGCGGGGGCACAGATACGCAGTATTTT	CASNRGPTSGGTDTQYF
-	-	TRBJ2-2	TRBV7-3	TGTGCCAGCAGCACAAATTCGGCCGGGGAGCTGTTTTTT	CASSTNSAGELFF
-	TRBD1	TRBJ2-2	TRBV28	TGTGCCAGCAGTTCACAAAAACGGGACAGGGCGACCGGGGAGCTGTTTTTT	CASSSQKRDRATGELFF
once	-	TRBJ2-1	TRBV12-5	TGTGCTAGTGGTTTGGTAAGGAGTGGTGAGCAGTTCTTC	CASGLVRSGEQFF
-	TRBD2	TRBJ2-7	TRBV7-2	TGTGCCAGCAGCACTCAAGCGGGAGAACGGTACGAGCAGTACTTC	CASSTQAGERYEQYF
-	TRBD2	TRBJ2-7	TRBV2	TGTGCCAGCAGTGAACCGGGACTAGCGATCTACGAGCAGTACTTC	CASSEPGLAIYEQYF
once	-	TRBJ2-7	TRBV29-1	TGCAGCGTTGCCAGGGTTAGCTCCTACGAGCAGTACTTC	CSVARVSSYEQYF
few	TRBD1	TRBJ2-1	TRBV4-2	TGTGCCAGCAGACCTGAGAGGGACAGCCCCGCCGTGGAGCAGTTCTTC	CASRPERDSPAVEQFF
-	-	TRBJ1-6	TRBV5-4	TGTGCCAGCAGCTTGGGAGACCGCAGCTCCTATAATTCACCCCTCCACTTT	CASSLGDRSSYNSPLHF
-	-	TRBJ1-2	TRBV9	TGTGCCAGCAGCGTAGCCGGGTATGGCTACACCTTC	CASSVAGYGYTF
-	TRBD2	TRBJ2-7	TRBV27	TGTGCCAGCAGTTTAACAAGCGGGGCCTTCTCCTACGAGCAGTACTTC	CASSLTSGAFSYEQYF
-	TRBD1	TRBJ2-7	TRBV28	TGTGCCAGCAGAGGGGTGGGGACAGGGGGCTACGAGCAGTACTTC	CASRGVGTGGYEQYF
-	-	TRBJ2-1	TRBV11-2	TGTGCCAGCAGCTTAGGTAGAAACAATGAGCAGTTCTTC	CASSLGRNNEQFF
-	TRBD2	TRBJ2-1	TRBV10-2	TGCGCCAGCAGCCCGAGGGTAGCGGGAGTATACAATGAGCAGTTCTTC	CASSPRVAGVYNEQFF
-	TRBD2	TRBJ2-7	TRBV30	TGTGCCTGGAGAAAAGGTCGCGGGAGAGGATACGAGCAGTACTTC	CAWRKGRGRGYEQYF
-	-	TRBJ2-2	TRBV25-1	TGTGCCAGCAGTGCCGACAGGCTATTTAACACCGGGGAGCTGTTTTTT	CASSADRLFNTGELFF
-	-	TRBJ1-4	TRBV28	TGTGCCAGCAGTTTTAAGGGATCCACCAGGGGAGCTAATGAAAAACTGTTTTTT	CASSFKGSTRGANEKLFF
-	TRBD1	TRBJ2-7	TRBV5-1	TGCGCCAGCAGCGAAGCAGGGGGTGTCCTCTCCTACGAGCAGTACTTC	CASSEAGGVLSYEQYF
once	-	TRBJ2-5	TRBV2	TGTGCCAGCAGTGAAGGCAGGATGGTGATTGAGACCCAGTACTTC	CASSEGRMVIETQYF
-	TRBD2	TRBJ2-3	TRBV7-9	TGTGCCAGCAGCTCCGCTGAGCGGGACTGGGGCACAGATACGCAGTATTTT	CASSSAERDWGTDTQYF
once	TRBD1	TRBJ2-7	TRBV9	TGTGCCAGCAGCCCCGAGGGACAGGGCTACGAGCAGTACTTC	CASSPEGQGYEQYF
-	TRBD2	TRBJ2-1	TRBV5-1	TGCGCCAGCAGCTTGGGCGGGGGAGACAATGAGCAGTTCTTC	CASSLGGGDNEQFF
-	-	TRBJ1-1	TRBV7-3	TGTGCCAGCAGCTTAACACAGGGCATCGGCACTGAAGCTTTCTTT	CASSLTQGIGTEAFF
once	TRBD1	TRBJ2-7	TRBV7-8	TGTGCCAGCAGCCCCGCCCCACAGGGGGCTTTCCACGAGCAGTACTTC	CASSPAPQGAFHEQYF
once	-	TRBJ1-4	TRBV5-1	TGCGCCAGCAGCTTGGCCATAGGGGCAACTAATGAAAAACTGTTTTTT	CASSLAIGATNEKLFF
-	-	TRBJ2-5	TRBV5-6	TGTGCCAGCAGCTTTTCCGGGGCCCGTGAGACCCAGTACTTC	CASSFSGARETQYF
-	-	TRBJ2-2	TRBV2	TGTGCCAGCAGTGAATTGATAGGGGAGAACGGGGAGCTGTTTTTT	CASSELIGENGELFF
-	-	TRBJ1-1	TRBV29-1	TGCAGCGTGGGGACGCTGAACACTGAAGCTTTCTTT	CSVGTLNTEAFF
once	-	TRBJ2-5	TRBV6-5	TGTGCCAGCAGTAACCGGGACGACCAAGAGACCCAGTACTTC	CASSNRDDQETQYF